Listed below are T cell receptor beta chains from one sample, sequenced in a study of identifying expanded T cells in peripheral blood. Produced via immunoSEQ multiplex PCR; TCRdb's table is partial and in-frame only. The sample includes about 98,000 clones, around 89% seen only once; the top ten take approximately 14%. The source material was blood. The receptors were sampled from a person aged 18 to 75 in good health. Both conserved end residues are part of each CDR3. Fields, in order: D gene, J gene, V gene, clone size, CDR3 DNA, CDR3 protein. D genes are given only for firm matches. Some rows mark clone size as missing; the rest say once, few, many or name a class of expanded clone.

d_call: NA
j_call: TRBJ2-5
v_call: TRBV6-5
clone_size: NA
cdr3_nt: TGTGCCAGCAGTTACGGTCGGCTCCAAGAGACCCAGTACTTC
cdr3_aa: CASSYGRLQETQYF

d_call: TRBD1
j_call: TRBJ1-5
v_call: TRBV4-2
clone_size: few
cdr3_nt: TGTGCCAGCAGCCCAAAACAGGGGCAGCCCCAGCATTTT
cdr3_aa: CASSPKQGQPQHF

d_call: TRBD1
j_call: TRBJ2-7
v_call: TRBV19
clone_size: NA
cdr3_nt: TGTGCCAGTAGCGGGACAGGGACCTACGAGCAGTACTTC
cdr3_aa: CASSGTGTYEQYF

d_call: TRBD2
j_call: TRBJ2-5
v_call: TRBV9
clone_size: NA
cdr3_nt: TGTGCCAGCAGCGTAGGAGCGGGAGTCCAAGAGACCCAGTACTTC
cdr3_aa: CASSVGAGVQETQYF

d_call: TRBD1
j_call: TRBJ1-5
v_call: TRBV6-5
clone_size: few
cdr3_nt: TGTGCCAGCAGTTACGACAGGGGCCAGCCCCAGCATTTT
cdr3_aa: CASSYDRGQPQHF

d_call: NA
j_call: TRBJ1-1
v_call: TRBV11-3
clone_size: NA
cdr3_nt: TGTGCCAGCAGCTTATCAGGGAGGAACACTGAAGCTTTCTTT
cdr3_aa: CASSLSGRNTEAFF

d_call: TRBD1
j_call: TRBJ1-5
v_call: TRBV19
clone_size: NA
cdr3_nt: TGTGCCAGTAGTATCGAGGACAGGCAGCCCCAGCATTTT
cdr3_aa: CASSIEDRQPQHF

d_call: NA
j_call: TRBJ2-2
v_call: TRBV6-1
clone_size: NA
cdr3_nt: TGTGCCAGCAGTGAAGGAATAACCGGGGAGCTGTTTTTT
cdr3_aa: CASSEGITGELFF

d_call: NA
j_call: TRBJ1-5
v_call: TRBV9
clone_size: few
cdr3_nt: TGTGCCAGCAGCGTAAACGAGTATCAGCCCCAGCATTTT
cdr3_aa: CASSVNEYQPQHF

d_call: TRBD1
j_call: TRBJ1-1
v_call: TRBV2
clone_size: NA
cdr3_nt: TGTGCCAGCAGGGGGGACAGCCACACTGAAGCTTTCTTT
cdr3_aa: CASRGDSHTEAFF

d_call: NA
j_call: TRBJ1-1
v_call: TRBV4-2
clone_size: NA
cdr3_nt: TGTGCCAGCAGCCCCCGGTCCGGGGGAGGGAACACTGAAGCTTTCTTT
cdr3_aa: CASSPRSGGGNTEAFF

d_call: NA
j_call: TRBJ1-2
v_call: TRBV9
clone_size: NA
cdr3_nt: TGTGCCAGCAGCGTAGAAGGCAATAACTATGGCTACACCTTC
cdr3_aa: CASSVEGNNYGYTF